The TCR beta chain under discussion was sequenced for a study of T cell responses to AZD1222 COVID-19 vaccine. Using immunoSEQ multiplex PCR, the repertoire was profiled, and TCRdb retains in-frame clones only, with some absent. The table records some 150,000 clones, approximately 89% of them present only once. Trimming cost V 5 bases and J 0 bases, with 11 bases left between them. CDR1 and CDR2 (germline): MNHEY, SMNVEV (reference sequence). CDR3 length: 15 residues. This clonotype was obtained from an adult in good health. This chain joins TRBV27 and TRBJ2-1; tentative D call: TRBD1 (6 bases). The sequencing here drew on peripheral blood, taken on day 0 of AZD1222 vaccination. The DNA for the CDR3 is TGTGCCAGCAGTAAAACAGGGAGCTCCTACAATGAGCAGTTCTTC. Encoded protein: CASSKTGSSYNEQFF.